The present TCR beta chain was sequenced within a study of blood T cell repertoires in COVID-19. About the study: Some COVID-19 samples were acute and others convalescent; all came from the United States, Italy and Spain. T cells, B-cell-depleted T cells, or PBMCs supplied cDNA or gDNA.

CDR1 SGHAT and CDR2 FQNNGV come from the germline V gene. This CDR3 is 15 amino acids long. The ends lost 5 bases at V and 3 bases at J; junction bases unmatched: 10. Resolution of symptoms, clearance, or two negative PCRs was present in recovered Cohort 3 donors. Assay used: immunoSEQ multiplex PCR; TCRdb lists only in-frame clones, some missing. The repertoire has 250,000 to 400,000 clones, about nine tenths of them found once; the top ten carry about 5%. This chain links TRBV11-2 with TRBJ2-7; the match to TRBD2 covers 7 bases. The TCR originated in a man aged 55 to 70 who had recovered from COVID-19. Sequencing was performed on PBMCs or T cells enriched from blood (not recorded which). The chain's CDR3 is CASSQAGDGIYEQYF. The CDR3 DNA follows: TGTGCCAGCAGCCAGGCGGGGGACGGGATCTACGAGCAGTACTTC. The entire variable domain, with the rest obtained from reference TRBV11-2 and TRBJ2-7, is as follows: EAGVAQSPRYKIIEKRQSVAFWCNPISGHATLYWYQQILGQGPKLLIQFQNNGVVDDSQLPKDRFSAERLKGVDSTLKIQPAKLEDSAVYLCASSQAGDGIYEQYFGPGTRLTVT.